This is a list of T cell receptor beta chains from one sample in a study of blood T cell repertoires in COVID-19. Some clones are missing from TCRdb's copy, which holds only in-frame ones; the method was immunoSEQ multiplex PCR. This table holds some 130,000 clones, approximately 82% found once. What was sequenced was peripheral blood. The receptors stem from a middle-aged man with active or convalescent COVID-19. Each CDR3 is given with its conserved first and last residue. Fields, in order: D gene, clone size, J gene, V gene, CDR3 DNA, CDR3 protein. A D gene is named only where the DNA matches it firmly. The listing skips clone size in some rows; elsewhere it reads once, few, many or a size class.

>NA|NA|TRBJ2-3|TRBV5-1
TGCGCCAGCAGCTTAGCCCGCGCAGATACGCAGTATTTT
CASSLARADTQYF
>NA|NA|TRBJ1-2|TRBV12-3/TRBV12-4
TGTGCCAGCAGTTTACCCACAGGAGCCGGCTACACCTTC
CASSLPTGAGYTF
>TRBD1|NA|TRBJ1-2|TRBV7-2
TGTGCCAGCAGCTCCGGGACAGGGGGCCGTGGCTACACCTTC
CASSSGTGGRGYTF
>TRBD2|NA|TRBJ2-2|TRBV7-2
TGTGCCAGCAGCTTATTGGGAGGGGTTAGCGGGGAGCTGTTTTTT
CASSLLGGVSGELFF
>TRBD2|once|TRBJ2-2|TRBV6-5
TGTGCCAGCACTGTACTGGGAGGGATCGGGGAGCTGTTTTTT
CASTVLGGIGELFF
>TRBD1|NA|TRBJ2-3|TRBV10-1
TGCGCCAGCAGTGACGGACAGGTCGGGAAGACGCAGTATTTT
CASSDGQVGKTQYF
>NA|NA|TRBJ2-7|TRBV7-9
TGTGCCAGCAGCTTACAGGGCCTCGAGCAGTACTTC
CASSLQGLEQYF
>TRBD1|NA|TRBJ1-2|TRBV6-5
TGTGCCAGCAGTACCGGGACAGGGGGCTTTGGCTACACCTTC
CASSTGTGGFGYTF
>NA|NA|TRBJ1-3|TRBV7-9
TGTGCCAGCAGCTTAGACTTGTACCCTGGAAACACCATATATTTT
CASSLDLYPGNTIYF
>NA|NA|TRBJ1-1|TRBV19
TGTGCCAGTAGCAAGGGGGGGTTCCCTCTGAGGGACACTGAAGCTTTCTTT
CASSKGGFPLRDTEAFF
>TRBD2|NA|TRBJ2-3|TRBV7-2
TGTGCCAGCAGCTTAGGCGGGACTAGCAGGTCAGATACGCAGTATTTT
CASSLGGTSRSDTQYF
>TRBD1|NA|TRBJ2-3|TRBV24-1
TGTGCCACCAGTGACTCCGGGACAGGGTGGGGTACAGATACGCAGTATTTT
CATSDSGTGWGTDTQYF
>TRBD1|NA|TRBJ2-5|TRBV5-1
TGCGCCAGCAGCTTGGTCCAGACAGGGCCCGCGGAGACCCAGTACTTC
CASSLVQTGPAETQYF
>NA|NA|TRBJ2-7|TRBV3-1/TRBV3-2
TGTGCCAGCAGCCAAGATCGGGGGGAGCAGTACTTC
CASSQDRGEQYF
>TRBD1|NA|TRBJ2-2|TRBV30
TGTGCCGGACAGGGGGTCCGGGAGCTGTTTTTT
CAGQGVRELFF
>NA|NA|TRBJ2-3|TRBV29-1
TGCAGCGTTTCCGAGGCACTCACCACAGATACGCAGTATTTT
CSVSEALTTDTQYF
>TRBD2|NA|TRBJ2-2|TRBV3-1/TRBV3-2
TGTGCCAGCAGCCAAGGGACTAGCGGGGGCACCGGGGAGCTGTTTTTT
CASSQGTSGGTGELFF
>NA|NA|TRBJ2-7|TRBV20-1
TGCAGTGCTAGAGCTACCTACGAGCAGTACTTC
CSARATYEQYF
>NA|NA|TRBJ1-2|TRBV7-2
TGTGCCAGCACCATTATGGGGCTTGGCTACACCTTC
CASTIMGLGYTF
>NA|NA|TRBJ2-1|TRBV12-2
TGTGCAAGTCGCTTGACTAGCGGGTGGAATGAGCAGTTCTTC
CASRLTSGWNEQFF
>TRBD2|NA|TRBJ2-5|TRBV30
TGTGCCTGGGCCCGCTCGGGGGGAGGGACCCAGTACTTC
CAWARSGGGTQYF
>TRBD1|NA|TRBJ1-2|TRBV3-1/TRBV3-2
TGTGCCAGCAGCCCCGGACAGGGTCACGGCTACACCTTC
CASSPGQGHGYTF
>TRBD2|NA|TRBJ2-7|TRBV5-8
TGTGCCAGCAGCTTTCTCACTAGCGGGGAGACCTACGAGCAGTACTTC
CASSFLTSGETYEQYF
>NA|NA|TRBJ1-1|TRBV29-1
TGCAGCGTTTCAGTTCTCACTGAAGCTTTCTTT
CSVSVLTEAFF
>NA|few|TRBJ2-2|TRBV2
TGTGCCAGCAGTGAACAGGGAGGTTGGGGGGAGCTGTTTTTT
CASSEQGGWGELFF
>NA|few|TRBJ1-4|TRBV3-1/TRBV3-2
TGTGCCAGCAGCCAAGCCTCCCCCTCGGAAAAACTGTTTTTT
CASSQASPSEKLFF
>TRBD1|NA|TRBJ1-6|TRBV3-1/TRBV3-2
TGTGCCAGCAGCCAACAGGGACAGATCTATAATTCACCCCTCCACTTT
CASSQQGQIYNSPLHF
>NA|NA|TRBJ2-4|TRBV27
TGTGCCAGCAGCCTTCAGGGGCCTACCGCCAAAAACATTCAGTACTTC
CASSLQGPTAKNIQYF
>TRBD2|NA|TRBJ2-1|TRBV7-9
TGTGCCAGCAGCTTAGAACTAGCGGGGTTCAGGGAGCAGTTCTTC
CASSLELAGFREQFF
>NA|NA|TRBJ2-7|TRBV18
TGTGCCAGCTCAGCGGACAGAGACGAGCAGTACTTC
CASSADRDEQYF
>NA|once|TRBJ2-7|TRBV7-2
TGTGCCAGCAGCCCCGGGTCAAGTAGGCAGTACTTC
CASSPGSSRQYF
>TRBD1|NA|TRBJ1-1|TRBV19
TGTGCCATAGGGACAGGGCTGAACACTGAAGCTTTCTTT
CAIGTGLNTEAFF
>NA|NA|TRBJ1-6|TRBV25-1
TGTGCCAGCAGTGAAACAACAGACTCCTATAATTCACCCCTCCACTTT
CASSETTDSYNSPLHF
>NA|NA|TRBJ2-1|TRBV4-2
TGTGCCAGCAGCGGAGCTTCGGGGAATGAGCAGTTCTTC
CASSGASGNEQFF
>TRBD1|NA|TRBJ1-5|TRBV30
TGTGCCTGGAGTGGGACAGGGGAAGGCAATCAGCCCCAGCATTTT
CAWSGTGEGNQPQHF
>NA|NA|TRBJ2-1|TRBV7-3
TGTGCCAGCAGCTTAACCCTTAGCTCCTACAATGAGCAGTTCTTC
CASSLTLSSYNEQFF
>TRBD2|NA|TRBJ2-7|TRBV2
TGTGCCAGCAGTGGGGGAAGGACTAGGAACTACGAGCAGTACTTC
CASSGGRTRNYEQYF
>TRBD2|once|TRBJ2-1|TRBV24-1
TGTGCCACCAGTGGTGGACTAGCGGGTGGTGAGCAGTTCTTC
CATSGGLAGGEQFF
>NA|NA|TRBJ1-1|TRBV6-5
TGTGCCAGCAGACTCCCGGGTCAGAACACTGAAGCTTTCTTT
CASRLPGQNTEAFF
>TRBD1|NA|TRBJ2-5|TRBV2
TGTGCCAGCAGCGCCGGGACAGGGAAAGAGACCCAGTACTTC
CASSAGTGKETQYF
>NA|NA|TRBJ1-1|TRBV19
TGTGCCAGTAGGGCGAACAGGGTGAACACTGAAGCTTTCTTT
CASRANRVNTEAFF
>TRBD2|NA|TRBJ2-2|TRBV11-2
TGTGCCAGCAGCCGGCGGGGGGGAGCGAACACCGGGGAGCTGTTTTTT
CASSRRGGANTGELFF
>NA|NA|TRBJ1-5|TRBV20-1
TGCAGTGCTAGTGAGACAGGTCCCTACAATCAGCCCCAGCATTTT
CSASETGPYNQPQHF
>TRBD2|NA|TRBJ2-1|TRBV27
TGTGCCAGCAGTCAACCGGGACTAGGCTACAATGAGCAGTTCTTC
CASSQPGLGYNEQFF
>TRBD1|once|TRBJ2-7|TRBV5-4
TGTGCCAGCAGCCCGGGACAGCTAAACTCCTACGAGCAGTACTTC
CASSPGQLNSYEQYF
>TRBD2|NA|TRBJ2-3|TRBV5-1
TGCGCCAGCACCGGGACTAGCGGGTTGGATACGCAGTATTTT
CASTGTSGLDTQYF
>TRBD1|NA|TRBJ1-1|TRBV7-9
TGTGCCAGCAGCTTATTCGCAGGGGGGAACACTGAAGCTTTCTTT
CASSLFAGGNTEAFF
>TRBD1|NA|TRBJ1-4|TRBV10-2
TGCGCCAGCAGTGGACAGGGGGTGGCTAATGAAAAACTGTTTTTT
CASSGQGVANEKLFF
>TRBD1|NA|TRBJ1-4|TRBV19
TGTGCCAGTAGTGCTACAGGGGGCAGTACTGAAAAACTGTTTTTT
CASSATGGSTEKLFF
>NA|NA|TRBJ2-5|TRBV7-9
TGTGCCTCGGGCGGGGTTGAAGAGACCCAGTACTTC
CASGGVEETQYF
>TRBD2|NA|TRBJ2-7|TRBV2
TGTGCCAGCAGTGACGTACGGACTAGCGGGGGCCCCCAGGGCGAGCAGTACTTC
CASSDVRTSGGPQGEQYF
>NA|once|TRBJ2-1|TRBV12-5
TGTGCTAGTGGCCTCGGACTGGGGGCGAATGAGCAGTTCTTC
CASGLGLGANEQFF
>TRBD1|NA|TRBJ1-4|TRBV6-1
TGTGCCAGCAGTGTGCTGAAGACAGGGTGGGAAGAAAAACTGTTTTTT
CASSVLKTGWEEKLFF
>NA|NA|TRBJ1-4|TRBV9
TGTGCCAGCAGCCTAAATGGGCAGGGAGGGGAAAAACTGTTTTTT
CASSLNGQGGEKLFF
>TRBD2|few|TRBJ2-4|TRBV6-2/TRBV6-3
TGTGCCAGCAGTTACTCGACTAGCGGGGGGGCAAACATTCAGTACTTC
CASSYSTSGGANIQYF
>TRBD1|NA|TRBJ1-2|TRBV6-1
TGTGCCAGCAGTGAAGTAAGCGCAGGGGGCGGCTATGGCTACACCTTC
CASSEVSAGGGYGYTF
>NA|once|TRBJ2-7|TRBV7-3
TGTGCCAGCAGCTTAACGGCCAGTGGAGCCCACGAGCAGTACTTC
CASSLTASGAHEQYF
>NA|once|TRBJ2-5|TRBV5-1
TGCGCCAGCAAGGTTACAGGCGAGACCCAGTACTTC
CASKVTGETQYF
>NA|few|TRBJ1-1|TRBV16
TGTGCCAGCAGCCAATTTCCCGTCCTGAACACTGAAGCTTTCTTT
CASSQFPVLNTEAFF
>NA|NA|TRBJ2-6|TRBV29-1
TGCAGCGTTGAGGGGACATCCACGACCTCTGGGGCCAACGTCCTGACTTTC
CSVEGTSTTSGANVLTF